The entry that follows covers one TCR beta chain sequence. Antigen unknown. For TCR beta, libraries came from quantitative 5'-RACE with molecular barcodes. Via MiXCR, TCRdb re-called the 5' RACE reads, giving one row per CDR3 protein. The sample gives about 240,000 distinct CDR3 sequences, less than 10% of which show up once; 6.8% is in the top ten. This specimen belongs to a study of CD8 T cells in ankylosing spondylitis. Whole-study findings and limits: Certain motif variants had earlier been reported in reactive arthritis synovial fluid and blood. Characteristic of ankylosing spondylitis blood, it appeared, was a TCR beta motif comprising fewer than 10 highly homologous variants. The authors reported significant enrichment of disease-linked clones in matched ankylosing spondylitis synovial fluid.

The germline V gene encodes CDR1 LNHDA and CDR2 SQIVND (reference sequence). The V gene lost 5 bases and the J gene lost 0 bases, with 17 bases spanning the gap. CDR3 length: 17 residues. Material: blood, either unsorted or a sorted T cell fraction (not recorded which). The sequence came from a male donor with ankylosing spondylitis or in good health (not recorded which). The chain employs TRBV19 and TRBJ1-5; D not certain. CDR3 sequence reads: CASSDPTAGISNQPQHF. The CDR3 DNA follows: TGTGCCAGTAGTGACCCCACGGCGGGTATTAGCAATCAGCCCCAGCATTTT. Using reference TRBV19 and TRBJ1-5 for the parts outside the CDR3, the full variable domain is DGGITQSPKYLFRKEGQNVTLSCEQNLNHDAMYWYRQDPGQGLRLIYYSQIVNDFQKGDIAEGYSVSREKKESFPLTVTSAQKNPTAFYLCASSDPTAGISNQPQHFGDGTRLSIL.